This T cell receptor (beta chain) emerged from a study of OX40 agonist ivuxolimab in advanced cancers. Points on this clone: Its target is unknown.

Study results and caveats: The 0.1-3.0 mg/kg partial responders had among the lowest clonal expansion. Some patients who did not respond also had low normalized T-cell clonal expansion. Expanded clones were, on average, more numerous in CD8+ T cells than in CD4+.

People who had autoimmune disease history or systemic immunosuppression were excluded. Trimming removed 1 base at V and 2 bases at J, with 6 bases between. Germline CDR1 and CDR2: SGHRS and YFSETQ. The CDR3 runs to 13 residues. The repertoire was sequenced with immunoSEQ multiplex PCR; TCRdb's copy has only in-frame clones and lacks some. This sample yields more than 65,000 clones, of which around 89% are seen a single time; around 0.5% belongs to the top ten. The TCR comes from an adult with an advanced solid tumor such as melanoma, head and neck, liver or kidney cancer. The sequenced sample was CD4+ or CD8+ T cells sorted from blood, obtained in a trial of the OX40 agonist ivuxolimab. The rearrangement uses TRBV5-1 and TRBJ1-1, with no clear D. Here the CDR3 reads CASSLNQNTEAFF. The CDR3 nucleotides are TGCGCCAGCAGCTTGAATCAAAACACTGAAGCTTTCTTT.